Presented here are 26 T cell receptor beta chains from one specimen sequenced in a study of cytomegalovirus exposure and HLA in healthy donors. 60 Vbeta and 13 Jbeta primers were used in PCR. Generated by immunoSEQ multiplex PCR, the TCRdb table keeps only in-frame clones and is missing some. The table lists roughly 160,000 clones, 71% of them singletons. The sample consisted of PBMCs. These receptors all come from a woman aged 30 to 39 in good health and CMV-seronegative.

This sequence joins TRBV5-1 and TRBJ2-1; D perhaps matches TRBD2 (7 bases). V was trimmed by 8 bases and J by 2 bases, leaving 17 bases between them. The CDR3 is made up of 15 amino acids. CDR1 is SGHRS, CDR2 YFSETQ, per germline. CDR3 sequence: CASTLRGDTYNEQFF. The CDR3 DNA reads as TGCGCCAGTACTCTTCGGGGGGACACCTACAATGAGCAGTTCTTC.

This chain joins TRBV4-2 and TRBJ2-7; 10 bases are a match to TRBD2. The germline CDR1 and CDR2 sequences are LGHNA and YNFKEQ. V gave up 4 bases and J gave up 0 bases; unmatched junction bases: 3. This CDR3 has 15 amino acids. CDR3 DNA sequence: TGTGCCAGCAGCCGGACTAGCGGAAGCTCCTACGAGCAGTACTTC. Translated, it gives CASSRTSGSSYEQYF.

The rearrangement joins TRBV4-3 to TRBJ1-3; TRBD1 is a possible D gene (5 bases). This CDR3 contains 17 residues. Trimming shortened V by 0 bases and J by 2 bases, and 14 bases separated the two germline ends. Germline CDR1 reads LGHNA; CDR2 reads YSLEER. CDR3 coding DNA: TGCGCCAGCAGCCAAGAGAGCTCCGCCAGGGCTGGAAACACCATATATTTT. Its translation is CASSQESSARAGNTIYF.

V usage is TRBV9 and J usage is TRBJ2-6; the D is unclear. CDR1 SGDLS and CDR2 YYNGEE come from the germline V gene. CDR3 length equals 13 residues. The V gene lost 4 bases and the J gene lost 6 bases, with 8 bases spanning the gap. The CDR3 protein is CASSPRAANVLTF. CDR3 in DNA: TGTGCCAGCAGCCCTCGCGCGGCCAACGTCCTGACTTTC.

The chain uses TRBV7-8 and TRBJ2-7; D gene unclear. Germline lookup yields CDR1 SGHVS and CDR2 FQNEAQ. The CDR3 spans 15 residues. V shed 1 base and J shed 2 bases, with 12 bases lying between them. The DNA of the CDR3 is TGTGCCAGCAGCTTAGTAGCTACCGAAACCTACGAGCAGTACTTC. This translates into CASSLVATETYEQYF.

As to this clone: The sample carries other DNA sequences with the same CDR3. CDR3: CASSPTRRANTGELFF. In nucleotides, the CDR3 is TGTGCCAGCAGCCCTACTAGGCGGGCAAACACCGGGGAGCTGTTTTTT. The V call is TRBV5-4, the J call TRBJ2-2, with D perhaps TRBD2 (5 bases). V dropped 4 bases and J dropped 2 bases, with 15 bases sitting between them. The length of the CDR3 is 16 residues. The germline V gene encodes CDR1 SGHNT and CDR2 YYREEE (reference sequence).

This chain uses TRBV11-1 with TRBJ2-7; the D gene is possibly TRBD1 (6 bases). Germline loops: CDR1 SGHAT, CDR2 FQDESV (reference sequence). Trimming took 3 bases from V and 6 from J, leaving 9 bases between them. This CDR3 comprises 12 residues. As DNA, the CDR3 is TGTGCCAGCAGCTTTTCCAGGGGCGAGCAGTACTTC. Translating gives CASSFSRGEQYF.

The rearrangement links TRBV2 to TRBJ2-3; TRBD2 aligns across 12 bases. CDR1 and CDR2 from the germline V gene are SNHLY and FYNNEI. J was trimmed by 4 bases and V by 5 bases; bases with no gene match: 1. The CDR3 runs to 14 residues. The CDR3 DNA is TGTGCCAGCAGTCGGACTAGCGGGGCAGATACGCAGTATTTT. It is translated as CASSRTSGADTQYF.

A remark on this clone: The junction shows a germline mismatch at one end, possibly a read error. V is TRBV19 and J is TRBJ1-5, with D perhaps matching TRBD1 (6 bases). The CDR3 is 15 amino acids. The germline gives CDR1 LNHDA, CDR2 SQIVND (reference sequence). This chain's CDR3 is CASRGAGVLARPQHF. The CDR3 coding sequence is TGTGCTAGTAGAGGGGCAGGGGTCTTGGCACGGCCCCAGCATTTT.

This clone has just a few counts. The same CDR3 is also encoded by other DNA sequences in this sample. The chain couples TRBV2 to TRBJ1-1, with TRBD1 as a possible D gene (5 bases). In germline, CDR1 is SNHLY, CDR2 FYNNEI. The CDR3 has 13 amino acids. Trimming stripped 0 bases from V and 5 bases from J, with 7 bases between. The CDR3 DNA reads TGTGCCAGCAGTGAAGCCGGGGGGACTGAAGCTTTCTTT. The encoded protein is CASSEAGGTEAFF.

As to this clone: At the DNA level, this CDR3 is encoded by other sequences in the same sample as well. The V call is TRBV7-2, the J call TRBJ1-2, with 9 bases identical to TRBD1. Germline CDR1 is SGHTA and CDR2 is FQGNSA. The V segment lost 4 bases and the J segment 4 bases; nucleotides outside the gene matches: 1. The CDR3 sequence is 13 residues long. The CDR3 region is CASSSGQGYGYTF. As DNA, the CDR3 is TGTGCCAGCAGCTCGGGACAGGGCTATGGCTACACCTTC.

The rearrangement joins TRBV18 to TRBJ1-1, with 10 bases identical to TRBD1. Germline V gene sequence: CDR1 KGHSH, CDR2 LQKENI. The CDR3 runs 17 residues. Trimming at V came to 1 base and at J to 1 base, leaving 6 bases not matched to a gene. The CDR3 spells CASSPLRQGASNTEAFF. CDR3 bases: TGTGCCAGCTCACCACTAAGACAGGGGGCATCGAACACTGAAGCTTTCTTT.

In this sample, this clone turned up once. The DNA of the CDR3 is TGCGCCAGCAGCCAAGATCTTTCGGGAAACTATGGCTACACCTTC. Its protein is CASSQDLSGNYGYTF. The V call is TRBV4-3, the J call TRBJ1-2; no definite D call. The germline CDR1 and CDR2 sequences are LGHNA and YSLEER. Trimming took off 0 bases at V and 2 bases at J, with 10 bases between the two ends. The CDR3 runs 15 residues.

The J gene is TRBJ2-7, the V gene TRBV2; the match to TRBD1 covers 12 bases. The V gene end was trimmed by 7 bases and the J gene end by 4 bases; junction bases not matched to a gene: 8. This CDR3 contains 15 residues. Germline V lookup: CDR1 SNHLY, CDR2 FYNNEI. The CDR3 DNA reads TGTGCCAGCATACCCTGGGACAGGGGGCGTTACGAGCAGTACTTC. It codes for CASIPWDRGRYEQYF.

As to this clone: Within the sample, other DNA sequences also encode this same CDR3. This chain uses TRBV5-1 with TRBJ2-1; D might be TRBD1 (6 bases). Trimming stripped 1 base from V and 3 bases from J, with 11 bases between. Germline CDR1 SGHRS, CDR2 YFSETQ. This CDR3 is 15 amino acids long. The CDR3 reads CASSLTDSSYNEQFF. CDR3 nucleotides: TGCGCCAGCAGCTTGACGGACAGCAGCTACAATGAGCAGTTCTTC.

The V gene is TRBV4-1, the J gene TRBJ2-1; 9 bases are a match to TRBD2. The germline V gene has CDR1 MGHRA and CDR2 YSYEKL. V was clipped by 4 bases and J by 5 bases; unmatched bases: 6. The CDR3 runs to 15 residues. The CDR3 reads CASSRRLAANNEQFF. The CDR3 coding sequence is TGCGCCAGCAGCCGAAGACTAGCGGCAAACAATGAGCAGTTCTTC.

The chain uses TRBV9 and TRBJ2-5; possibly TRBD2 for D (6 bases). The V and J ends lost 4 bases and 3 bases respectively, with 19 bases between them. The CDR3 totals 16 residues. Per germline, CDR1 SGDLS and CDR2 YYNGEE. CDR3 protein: CASSREGLGGEETQYF. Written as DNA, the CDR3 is TGTGCCAGCAGCCGCGAGGGACTCGGAGGCGAAGAGACCCAGTACTTC.

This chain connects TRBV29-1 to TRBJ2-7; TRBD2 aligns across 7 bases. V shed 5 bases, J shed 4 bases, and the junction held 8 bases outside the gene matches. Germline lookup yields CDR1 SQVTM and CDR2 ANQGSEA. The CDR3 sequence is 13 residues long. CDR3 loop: CSVTSWGGYEQYF. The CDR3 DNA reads TGCAGCGTTACTTCGTGGGGGGGTTACGAGCAGTACTTC.

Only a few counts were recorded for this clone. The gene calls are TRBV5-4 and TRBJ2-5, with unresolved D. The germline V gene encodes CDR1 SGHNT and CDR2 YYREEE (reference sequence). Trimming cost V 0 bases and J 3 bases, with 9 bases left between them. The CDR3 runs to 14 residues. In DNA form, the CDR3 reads TGTGCCAGCAGCTTGGATCCTAGTGAAGAGACCCAGTACTTC. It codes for CASSLDPSEETQYF. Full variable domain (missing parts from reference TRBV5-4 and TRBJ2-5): ETGVTQSPTHLIKTRGQQVTLRCSSQSGHNTVSWYQQALGQGPQFIFQYYREEENGRGNFPPRFSGLQFPNYSSELNVNALELDDSALYLCASSLDPSEETQYFGPGTRLLVL.

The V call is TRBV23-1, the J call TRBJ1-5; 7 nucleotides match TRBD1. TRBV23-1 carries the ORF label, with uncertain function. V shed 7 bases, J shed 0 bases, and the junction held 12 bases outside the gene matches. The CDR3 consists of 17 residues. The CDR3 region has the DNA TGCGCCAGCAACTCGACAGGGCCTGGGTATAGCAATCAGCCCCAGCATTTT. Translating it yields CASNSTGPGYSNQPQHF.

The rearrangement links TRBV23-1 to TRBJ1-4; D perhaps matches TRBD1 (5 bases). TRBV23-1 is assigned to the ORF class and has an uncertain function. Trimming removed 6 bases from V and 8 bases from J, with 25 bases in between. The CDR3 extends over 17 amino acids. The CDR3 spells CASSNSPQTDGLEKLFF. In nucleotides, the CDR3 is TGCGCCAGCAGCAACTCGCCACAGACAGACGGATTGGAAAAACTGTTTTTT.

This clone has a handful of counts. The CDR3 nucleotides are TGTGCCAGCAGCTTGGTCGCTTCTAGTGCTACGGAGCAGTACTTC. This codes for CASSLVASSATEQYF. The V gene is TRBV5-6, the J gene TRBJ2-7; no reliable D call. Trimming stripped 0 bases from V and 7 bases from J, with 17 bases between. The CDR3 length is 15 residues. Germline V gene sequence: CDR1 SGHDT, CDR2 YYEEEE.

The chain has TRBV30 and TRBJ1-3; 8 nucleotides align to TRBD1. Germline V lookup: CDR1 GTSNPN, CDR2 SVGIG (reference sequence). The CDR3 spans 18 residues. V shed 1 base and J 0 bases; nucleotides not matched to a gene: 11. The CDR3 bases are TGTGCCTGGAGTGGCCCGACGACCGGGACAGGCTCTGGAAACACCATATATTTT. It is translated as CAWSGPTTGTGSGNTIYF.

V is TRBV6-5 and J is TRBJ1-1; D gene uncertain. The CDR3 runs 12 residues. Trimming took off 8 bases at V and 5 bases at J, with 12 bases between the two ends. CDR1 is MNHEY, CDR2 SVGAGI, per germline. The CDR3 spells CASFSPGTEAFF. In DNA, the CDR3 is TGTGCCAGCTTCAGCCCCGGGACTGAAGCTTTCTTT.

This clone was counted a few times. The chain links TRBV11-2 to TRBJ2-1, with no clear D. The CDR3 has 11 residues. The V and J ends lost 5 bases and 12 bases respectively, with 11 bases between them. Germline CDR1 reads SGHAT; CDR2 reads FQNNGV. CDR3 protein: CASSITPRQFF. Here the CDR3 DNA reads TGTGCCAGCAGCATCACTCCTCGGCAGTTCTTC.

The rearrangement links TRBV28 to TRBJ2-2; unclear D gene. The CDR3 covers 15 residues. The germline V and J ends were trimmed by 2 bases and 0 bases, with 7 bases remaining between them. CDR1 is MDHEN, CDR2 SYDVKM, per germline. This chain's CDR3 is CASSLIEANTGELFF. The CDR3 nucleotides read TGTGCCAGCAGTTTAATAGAGGCGAACACCGGGGAGCTGTTTTTT.